The text below deals with one T cell receptor beta chain. Under the authors' procedure: Nucleated cell number was recorded as an estimate derived from reference gene primer amplification. Data came from immunoSEQ multiplex PCR; TCRdb stores just in-frame clones and leaves some out. That table gives V, J and clone size, and the DNA gave D and trimming. This sample has 300,000 or so clones, with 86% found just once. The data belong to a study of blood T cell repertoires in COVID-19. Study-wide context: In each case, the material was cDNA or gDNA derived from T cells, B-cell-depleted T cells, or PBMCs.

The CDR3 consists of 11 residues. Germline V gene lookup returns CDR1 SGHRS and CDR2 YFSETQ. The germline V and J ends were trimmed by 3 bases and 3 bases, with 4 bases remaining between them. Sequencing input: peripheral blood. The clonotype comes from a woman aged 50 to 65 with acute or convalescent COVID-19. The genes are TRBV5-1 and TRBJ2-7; no reliable D call. In DNA, the CDR3 is TGCGCCAGCAGCTCGGGCTACGAGCAGTACTTC. Its protein is CASSSGYEQYF.